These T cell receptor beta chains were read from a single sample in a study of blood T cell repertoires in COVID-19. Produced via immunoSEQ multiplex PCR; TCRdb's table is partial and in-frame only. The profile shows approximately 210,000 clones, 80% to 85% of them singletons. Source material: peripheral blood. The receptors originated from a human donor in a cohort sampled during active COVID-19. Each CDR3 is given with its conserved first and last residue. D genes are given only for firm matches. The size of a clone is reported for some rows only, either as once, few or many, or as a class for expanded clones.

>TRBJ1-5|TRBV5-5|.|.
CASSFLDSSNQPQHF
TGTGCCAGCAGCTTTTTGGACAGCAGCAATCAGCCCCAGCATTTT
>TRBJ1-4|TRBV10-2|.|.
CASSDRGRPKNCFF
.
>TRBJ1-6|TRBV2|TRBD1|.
CASILQGAWNSPLHF
TGTGCCAGCATTCTACAGGGGGCTTGGAATTCACCCCTCCACTTT
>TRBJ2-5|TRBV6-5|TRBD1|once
CASSSRDRSETQYF
TGTGCCAGCAGTTCCCGGGACAGGTCCGAGACCCAGTACTTC
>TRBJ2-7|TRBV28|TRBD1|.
CASSPTGQGAREQYF
TGTGCCAGCAGTCCTACGGGACAGGGGGCTCGCGAGCAGTACTTC
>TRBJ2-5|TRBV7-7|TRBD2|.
CASSSGTSGRETQYF
TGTGCCAGCAGCTCCGGGACTAGCGGGAGGGAGACCCAGTACTTC
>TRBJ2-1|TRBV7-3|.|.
CASSPGIPGNEQFF
TGTGCCAGCAGCCCCGGGATACCTGGGAATGAGCAGTTCTTC
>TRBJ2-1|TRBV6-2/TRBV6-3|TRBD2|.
CASSSSIAGGPFF
TGTGCCAGCAGTTCTTCAATAGCGGGAGGACCGTTCTTC
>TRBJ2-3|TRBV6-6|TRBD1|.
CASSIGQGTDTQYF
TGTGCCAGCAGCATAGGACAGGGCACAGATACGCAGTATTTT
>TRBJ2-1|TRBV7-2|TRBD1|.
CASSPAGTGYNEQFF
TGTGCCAGCAGCCCAGCCGGGACAGGGTACAATGAGCAGTTCTTC
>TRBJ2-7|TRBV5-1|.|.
CASSPMGQKGLEQYF
TGCGCCAGCAGCCCCATGGGCCAAAAGGGGCTCGAGCAGTACTTC
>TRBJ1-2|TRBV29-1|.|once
CSAADNDYGYTF
TGCAGCGCCGCGGACAACGACTATGGCTACACCTTC
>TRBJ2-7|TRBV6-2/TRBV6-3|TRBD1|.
CASSWDRPYEQYF
TGTGCCAGCAGTTGGGACAGGCCGTACGAGCAGTACTTC
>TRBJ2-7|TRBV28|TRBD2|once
CASSLRYGGGLEQYF
TGTGCCAGCAGTTTGCGGTATGGGGGAGGGCTCGAGCAGTACTTC
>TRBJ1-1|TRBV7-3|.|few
CASSLTGYTEAFF
TGTGCCAGCAGCTTGACAGGATACACTGAAGCTTTCTTT
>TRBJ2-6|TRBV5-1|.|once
CASSSGHYSGANVLTF
TGCGCCAGCAGCTCGGGACATTACTCTGGGGCCAACGTCCTGACTTTC
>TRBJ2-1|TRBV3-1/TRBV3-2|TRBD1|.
CASSRQTGVDEQFF
TGTGCCAGCAGCCGGCAAACAGGGGTTGATGAGCAGTTCTTC
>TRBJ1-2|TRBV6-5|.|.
CASSYSKSDGYTF
TGTGCCAGCAGTTACTCCAAGTCGGATGGCTACACCTTC
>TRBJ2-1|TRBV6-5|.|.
CASSYRRALYNEQFF
TGTGCCAGCAGTTACCGGCGGGCCCTGTATAATGAGCAGTTCTTC
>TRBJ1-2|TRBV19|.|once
CASSMRTDGYTF
TGTGCCAGTAGTATGCGAACCGATGGCTACACCTTC
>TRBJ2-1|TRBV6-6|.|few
CASSYSGTGVGEQFF
TGTGCCAGCAGTTACTCTGGTACGGGGGTCGGTGAGCAGTTCTTC
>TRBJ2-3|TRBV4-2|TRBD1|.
CASSQPRQGRTDTQYF
TGTGCCAGCAGCCAACCCAGACAGGGGCGCACAGATACGCAGTATTTT
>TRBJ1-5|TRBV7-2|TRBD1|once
CASSLGGQGNQPQHF
TGTGCCAGCAGCTTAGGGGGACAGGGCAATCAGCCCCAGCATTTT
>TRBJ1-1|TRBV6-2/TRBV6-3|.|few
CASSYYRDTEAFF
TGTGCCAGCAGTTACTACAGGGACACTGAAGCTTTCTTT
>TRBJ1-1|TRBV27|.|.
CASSYQGFNTEAFF
TGTGCCAGCAGTTACCAGGGGTTTAACACTGAAGCTTTCTTT
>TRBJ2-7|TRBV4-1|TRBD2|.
CASSSGLAGVPEQYF
TGCGCCAGCAGCTCGGGACTAGCGGGAGTTCCCGAGCAGTACTTC
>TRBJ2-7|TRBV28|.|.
CASSLLAEGYEQYF
TGTGCCAGCAGTTTATTGGCGGAGGGCTACGAGCAGTACTTC
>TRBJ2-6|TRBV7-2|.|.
CASSLHPSSGANVLTF
TGTGCCAGCAGCTTACACCCGAGCTCTGGGGCCAACGTCCTGACTTTC
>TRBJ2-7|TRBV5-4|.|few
CASSLEGGYEQYF
TGTGCCAGCAGCTTGGAAGGCGGATACGAGCAGTACTTC
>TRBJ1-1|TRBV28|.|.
CASSLGSRANTEAFF
TGTGCCAGCAGCCTCGGGAGTCGCGCGAACACTGAAGCTTTCTTT
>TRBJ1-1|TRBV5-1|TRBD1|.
CASSRQGSVTEAFF
TGCGCCAGCAGCAGACAGGGGAGCGTCACTGAAGCTTTCTTT
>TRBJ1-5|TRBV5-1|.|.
CASSLEGMDSNQPQHF
TGCGCCAGCAGCTTGGAGGGGATGGATAGCAATCAGCCCCAGCATTTT
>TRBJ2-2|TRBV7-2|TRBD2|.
CASSLVGLAGVKVGELFF
TGTGCCAGCAGCTTAGTAGGTCTAGCGGGAGTGAAAGTCGGGGAGCTGTTTTTT
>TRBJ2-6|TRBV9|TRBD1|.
CASSKGRDRGLGANVLTF
TGTGCCAGCAGCAAAGGCCGGGACAGGGGGCTGGGGGCCAACGTCCTGACTTTC
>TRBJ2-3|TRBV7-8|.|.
CASSSGGVNTQYF
TGTGCCAGCAGCTCCGGCGGGGTGAATACGCAGTATTTT
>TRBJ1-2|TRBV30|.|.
CAWSPGGGYGYTF
TGTGCCTGGAGTCCTGGGGGAGGCTATGGCTACACCTTC
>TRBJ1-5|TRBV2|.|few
CASSAVRGNQPQHF
TGTGCCAGCAGTGCGGTCAGGGGCAATCAGCCCCAGCATTTT
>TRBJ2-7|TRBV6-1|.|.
CASSEAETYEQYF
TGTGCCAGCAGTGAAGCCGAGACCTACGAGCAGTACTTC
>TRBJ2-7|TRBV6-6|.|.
CASSYGLLRRDKEQYF
TGTGCCAGCAGTTACGGACTTCTCCGTCGTGATAAGGAGCAGTACTTC
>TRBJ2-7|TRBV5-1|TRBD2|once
CASSSSGRDVDEQYF
TGCGCCAGCAGCTCTAGCGGGAGGGACGTCGACGAGCAGTACTTC
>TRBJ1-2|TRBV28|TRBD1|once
CASRSGGGYGYTF
TGTGCCAGCAGGTCAGGGGGCGGGTATGGCTACACCTTC
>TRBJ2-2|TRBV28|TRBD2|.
CASSRPSGSGTGELFF
TGTGCCAGCAGTCGACCGAGCGGGAGTGGCACCGGGGAGCTGTTTTTT
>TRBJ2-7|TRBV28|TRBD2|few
CASSLSAGGPYEQYF
TGTGCCAGCAGTTTAAGTGCGGGAGGGCCCTACGAGCAGTACTTC
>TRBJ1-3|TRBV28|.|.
CASSLYPVAGKENTIYF
TGTGCCAGCAGTTTATACCCCGTCGCGGGTAAGGAAAACACCATATATTTT
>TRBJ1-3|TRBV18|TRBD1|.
CASSLLGQADGNTIYF
TGTGCCAGCTCACTTCTGGGACAGGCCGATGGAAACACCATATATTTT
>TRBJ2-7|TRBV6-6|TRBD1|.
CASSDRGYEQYF
TGTGCCAGCAGTGACAGGGGTTACGAGCAGTACTTC
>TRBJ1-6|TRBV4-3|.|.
CASSQDTHSPLHF
TGCGCCAGCAGCCAAGATACACATTCACCCCTCCACTTT